This TCR beta chain was sequenced in a study of shared clonotypes between healthy human individuals. Overall study findings and caveats: A small donor pool kept down the genetic and exposure-history diversity that was represented. Roughly 5% of naive CD4 clonotypes were common to a handful of donors.

CDR3 size: 17 residues. V lost 6 bases and J lost 0, with 15 bases in between. Germline assignment: CDR1 SGHAT and CDR2 FQNNGV. The table lists this clone with a count of one. Antigen specificity is unknown. Several immunoSEQ 96-well plates shared each subset's DNA, each plate a replicate. Sequenced by immunoSEQ multiplex PCR; TCRdb stores in-frame clones only, minus some. The table shows about 800,000 clones, with approximately 96% occurring only once. CD8 cells classed as naive were CD45RO-negative and positively selected for CCR7, excluding terminally differentiated effector memory CD45RA+ cells. The source of this sequence is a man in his thirties or forties in good health. The sample taken for sequencing was naive CD8+ T cells sorted from blood. The chain carries TRBV11-2 and TRBJ2-6, with D tentatively TRBD1 (5 bases). The CDR3 region has the DNA TGTGCCAGCAGGAATAACAGGCCCAGCTCTGGGGCCAACGTCCTGACTTTC. Protein product: CASRNNRPSSGANVLTF.